Listed here is a single T cell receptor beta chain. No antigen is known for it. The CDR3 has 17 residues. The ends lost 0 bases at V and 4 bases at J; junction bases unmatched: 7. Germline lookup yields CDR1 SGHTA and CDR2 FQGNSA. Per the original methods: Junction-only sequences without quality scores were provided by ImmunoSEQ, so filtering was different. Sequencing used immunoSEQ multiplex PCR; TCRdb keeps in-frame clones, though not all of them. That table furnishes V, J and clone size, whereas the DNA furnished D and trimming. The sample has approximately 2,000,000 clones; roughly 92% are singletons. This entry comes from a study of shared clonotypes between healthy human individuals. Study-wide background: Used for every donor were three CD4 naive, three CD4 memory, two CD8 naive and one CD8 memory plate. Findings and limits, study-wide: About 5% of naive CD4 clonotypes were shared across four donors. The rarefaction results pointed to incomplete sorted-subset sequencing despite large depth.

The sequencing input was naive CD4+ T cells from PBMCs. Subset defined: CD45RA+ positively selected. The sequence was collected from a man aged 18 to 30 in good health. Some clones in this sample may be carry-over from other donors' samples. The J gene is TRBJ2-3, the V gene TRBV7-2, with 10 bases fitting TRBD2. The CDR3 DNA sequence: TGTGCCAGCAGCTTAGCCATTTCTAGCGGGAGTCCAGATACGCAGTATTTT. Protein: CASSLAISSGSPDTQYF. Full variable domain (rest looked up from reference TRBV7-2 and TRBJ2-3): GAGVSQSPSNKVTEKGKDVELRCDPISGHTALYWYRQSLGQGLEFLIYFQGNSAPDKSGLPSDRFSAERTGGSVSTLTIQRTQQEDSAVYLCASSLAISSGSPDTQYFGPGTRLTVL.